This TCR beta chain was recorded in a study of cytomegalovirus exposure and HLA in healthy donors. The CDR3 totals 14 residues. Deletions cut 0 bases from V and 6 bases from J, with 10 bases between. Germline CDR1 and CDR2: SGDLS and YYNGEE. The PCR used 60 Vbeta and 13 Jbeta primers. Repertoires were generated with immunoSEQ multiplex PCR, while TCRdb's copy carries only in-frame clones and drops some. The profile shows 120,000 to 150,000 clones, 60% to 85% of them singletons. The sequenced sample was PBMCs. The chain combines TRBV9 with TRBJ2-4, with D possibly being TRBD2 (6 bases). The TCR comes from a male donor in good health and CMV-seropositive. CDR3 in amino acids: CASSVGPSVNIQYF. The CDR3 DNA follows: TGTGCCAGCAGCGTAGGGCCTAGCGTAAACATTCAGTACTTC.